These 7 T cell receptor beta chains share one sample of origin, sequenced in a study of shared clonotypes between healthy human individuals. Clones were sequenced by immunoSEQ multiplex PCR, and TCRdb holds only the in-frame ones, with some missing. The sample shows 2 million or so clones, about 95% of them seen only once. Naive CD8 cells lacked CD45RO, underwent positive selection for CCR7 and left out terminally differentiated effector memory CD45RA+ cells. What was sequenced was naive CD8+ T cells sorted from blood. These receptors came from a man aged 18 to 35 in good health.

The chain is built from TRBV29-1 and TRBJ1-5; TRBD1 matches at 8 bases. There are 17 residues in the CDR3. Germline lookup yields CDR1 SQVTM and CDR2 ANQGSEA. V lost 0 bases, J lost 2 bases, and 9 bases stayed unmatched. CDR3 nucleotides: TGCAGCGTTGAAGATCCGGGACAGGAGATTCGCAATCAGCCCCAGCATTTT. Its translation: CSVEDPGQEIRNQPQHF.

The rearrangement joins TRBV4-3 to TRBJ2-2; 8 bases match TRBD2. The V gene end was trimmed by 4 bases and the J gene end by 6 bases; junction bases not matched to a gene: 10. The CDR3 loop spans 16 amino acids. Germline V gene sequence: CDR1 LGHNA, CDR2 YSLEER. The CDR3 is CASSRELAESSGELFF. In DNA form, the CDR3 reads TGCGCCAGCAGCCGCGAACTAGCGGAGAGCTCCGGGGAGCTGTTTTTT.

The rearrangement links TRBV4-3 to TRBJ2-5; 13 nucleotides align to TRBD2. With 0 bases clipped from V and 2 bases from J, the junction kept 12 bases outside the gene matches. The CDR3 consists of 20 residues. The germline V gene encodes CDR1 LGHNA and CDR2 YSLEER. As DNA, the CDR3 is TGCGCCAGCAGCCAAGATCTGACACTAGCGGGAGGGCCAGTGCAAGAGACCCAGTACTTC. This codes for CASSQDLTLAGGPVQETQYF.

The chain has TRBV30 and TRBJ2-5; D gene unclear. Germline CDR1 and CDR2: GTSNPN and SVGIG (reference sequence). CDR3 length: 14 residues. Trimming stripped 0 bases from V and 4 bases from J, with 12 bases between. CDR3 sequence (DNA): TGTGCCTGGAGTGTACTATCCCTGACAGAGACCCAGTACTTC. Translated, it gives CAWSVLSLTETQYF.

This chain connects TRBV7-2 to TRBJ2-7; maybe TRBD1 (5 bases). The length of the CDR3 is 15 residues. Germline-derived CDR1 and CDR2 are SGHTA and FQGNSA. V was trimmed by 5 bases and J by 0 bases, leaving 14 bases between them. The CDR3 region is CASSIQEWGSYEQYF. The DNA for the CDR3 is TGTGCCAGCAGCATACAGGAGTGGGGCTCCTACGAGCAGTACTTC.

V usage is TRBV19 and J usage is TRBJ1-6; TRBD1 might be the D (5 bases). Germline loops: CDR1 LNHDA, CDR2 SQIVND (reference sequence). CDR3 length: 16 residues. V lost 7 bases and J 0 bases, leaving 13 bases between the germline ends. The CDR3 DNA follows: TGTGCCAGTATTACCGTACAGGCCTCCTATAATTCACCCCTCCACTTT. This sequence encodes CASITVQASYNSPLHF.

This clone has just one count. V and J are TRBV6-1 and TRBJ1-4; D uncertain. Deletions cut 2 bases from V and 5 bases from J, with 3 bases between. CDR3 length: 12 amino acids. The germline V gene has CDR1 MNHNS and CDR2 SASEGT. DNA of the CDR3: TGTGCCAGCAGTGAAATCAATGAAAAACTGTTTTTT. Its protein product is CASSEINEKLFF.